This TCR beta chain was captured by sequencing in a study of OX40 agonist ivuxolimab in advanced cancers. About the study: Melanoma, hepatocellular carcinoma, head and neck or renal cell cancer occurred in dose-escalation patients. Aged roughly 20 to 79 with a mean of approximately 57 years, they were approximately 80% male. Earlier anti-PD-1, anti-PD-L1 or anti-CTLA-4 therapy was permitted; about 44% had received some. Study-wide results and limits: Mean expanded clone counts were higher in CD8+ than CD4+ T cells.

Concerning this clone: Its antigen is still unknown.

The protocol was immunoSEQ multiplex PCR, while the TCRdb copy is restricted to in-frame clones and leaves out a portion. The repertoire holds roughly 25,000 clones, around 76% seen once, with 14% in the top ten. The TCR comes from an adult with an advanced solid tumor such as melanoma, head and neck, liver or kidney cancer. Source: CD4+ or CD8+ T cells sorted from blood, taken in a trial of the OX40 agonist ivuxolimab.

The CDR3 protein is CASNLPGYEQYF. In DNA, the CDR3 is TGTGCCAGCAACCTCCCAGGGTACGAGCAGTACTTC. The genes are TRBV6-6 and TRBJ2-7; a weak D match, TRBD1 (5 bases). Germline values: CDR1 MNHNY, CDR2 SVGAGI (reference sequence). The CDR3 is made up of 12 amino acids. The V end was cut by 7 bases, the J end by 4 bases, with 11 bases between.